This T cell receptor (beta chain) is drawn from a study of human T cells and chemical hapten exposure. Time point specified: patch test 1, 2 weeks after DPC sensitization. Treatment denoted: therapeutic diphenylcyclopropenone sensitization with weekly scalp DPC. The starting material, unfractionated whole blood, was used for total RNA extraction. MiXCR was run by TCRdb on the RACE reads, yielding one entry per CDR3 protein. The data hold under 450,000 distinct CDR3 sequences, with approximately 4.4% observed a single time. Germline values: CDR1 SGHTA, CDR2 FQGNSA. Trimming at V came to 5 bases and at J to 2 bases, leaving 8 bases not matched to a gene. The CDR3 length is 15 residues.

This chain connects TRBV7-2 to TRBJ2-5, with 7 nucleotides matching TRBD1. The source material was whole blood, sampled in connection with sensitization to the hapten diphenylcyclopropenone (DPC). This clonotype originated in a woman aged 45 to 65 with alopecia areata. Some clones in this sample may be carry-over from other donors' samples. DNA of the CDR3: TGTGCCAGCAGCGTCACAGGGGCGACACAAGAGACCCAGTACTTC. This codes for CASSVTGATQETQYF.